The sequence of this T cell receptor (beta chain) was determined in a study of OX40 agonist ivuxolimab in advanced cancers. Findings and caveats of the study: The CD4+ and CD8+ T cells in the blood had expanded clonally by week 6 at 0.1 to 3.0 mg/kg.

Patients with a history of autoimmune disease or on systemic immunosuppression were excluded. Sequenced by immunoSEQ multiplex PCR; TCRdb stores in-frame clones only, minus some. The sample records over 50,000 clones, roughly four fifths being singletons. Worth noting for this clone: Its antigen is unidentified.

Germline V CDR1 and CDR2: SGHNT, YYREEE (reference sequence). The CDR3 spans 15 residues. V trimming: 4 bases; J trimming: 2 bases; junction bases outside the gene matches: 9. The TCR was taken from an adult with an advanced solid tumor such as melanoma, head and neck, liver or kidney cancer. Sample: CD4+ or CD8+ T cells sorted from blood, taken in a trial of the OX40 agonist ivuxolimab. The chain carries TRBV5-4 and TRBJ2-7; 7 bases agree with TRBD2. CDR3 DNA sequence: TGTGCCAGCAGCCTTCGGGGGGACCGGACCTACGAGCAGTACTTC. It is translated as CASSLRGDRTYEQYF.